This TCR beta chain was captured in a study of cytomegalovirus exposure and HLA in healthy donors. As for this clone: The antigen is unknown.

The CDR3 contains 13 residues. The germline gives CDR1 SQVTM, CDR2 ANQGSEA. Trimming removed 8 bases from V and 4 bases from J; junction bases left unmatched: 5. General observations from the study: The majority of TCR sequences were rare, yet some public TCRs appeared in many donors. Confirmation was obtained in vitro that a few CMV-associated chains are specific for CMV antigens.

Both 60 Vbeta primers and 13 Jbeta primers went into the PCR. The repertoire was sequenced with immunoSEQ multiplex PCR; TCRdb's copy has only in-frame clones and lacks some. Altogether under 150,000 clones are present, 60% to 80% being singletons, with the ten largest covering about 1.7%. This chain uses TRBV29-1 with TRBJ2-2; 9 positions agree with TRBD2. This sequence was found in a woman in her twenties or thirties in good health and CMV-seronegative. Material for sequencing was PBMCs. CDR3 DNA sequence: TGCAGCACTGGACTAGCGATCACCGGGGAGCTGTTTTTT. Encoded protein: CSTGLAITGELFF.